The present TCR beta chain was sequenced within a study of Graves' ophthalmopathy and Graves' hyperthyroidism (dated by TCRdb to 2017 to 2018). General notes on the study: Peripheral blood was collected at initial diagnosis, before any treatment. The study used signatures of the TCR beta repertoire to tell Graves' ophthalmopathy apart from Graves' hyperthyroidism and to predict which patients would progress to ophthalmopathy. In total, some 130 blood samples were TCR-sequenced: some 43 ophthalmopathy, roughly 80 hyperthyroidism and about 17 hyperthyroidism-to-ophthalmopathy patients. To explore V-J signatures that distinguish ophthalmopathy from hyperthyroidism, a discovery set of 100 patients was enrolled, made up of 43 with ophthalmopathy and some 60 with stable hyperthyroidism. For independent validation, a separate cohort was made up of approximately 18 hyperthyroidism patients plus 17 patients who later progressed from hyperthyroidism to ophthalmopathy. In over 5 hyperthyroidism patients, the T-cell repertoire of thyroid tissue was compared with the T-cell repertoire of blood. Following sampling, methimazole starting at 30 mg daily was administered to hyperthyroidism patients, and high-dose intravenous methylprednisolone was administered to ophthalmopathy patients. The approximately 97 discovery patients were randomly divided into training and test sets at a 7:3 ratio. The full study reports these points: Sample size was not statistically predetermined, and group allocation was not concealed from the investigators. Most expanded thyroid clonotypes with frequency above 0.001 were also detected in blood, suggesting blood repertoires may reflect the thyroid immune response. In cross-validation, the 13-signature model distinguished ophthalmopathy from stable hyperthyroidism with around 90% sensitivity and over 81% specificity, while in the test set the corresponding values were about 80% and 75%. In validation, the model predicted ophthalmopathy progression with less than 71% sensitivity and less than 80% specificity; 12 predicted patients were CT-confirmed with GO in a median of approximately 6.5 months.

The V and J ends are trimmed by 4 bases and 7 bases, leaving 17 bases between them. The CDR3 numbers 16 residues from cysteine through phenylalanine. The CDR3 DNA has 48 bases and is translated from base 1. Sequences MNHEY (CDR1) and SMNVEV (CDR2) are obtained from the germline V gene (reference sequence). TCR beta CDR3 regions were amplified from RNA transcripts for repertoire sequencing. HTBI primers and the Qiagen OneStep RT-PCR kit were used in a first-round RT-PCR, which was followed by a second-round multiplex PCR, size selection and purification. Libraries were sequenced paired-end with 100 bp reads on an Illumina HiSeq2000. Per the source publication's procedure: SOAPnuke was used to process the reads, removing any read that contained adapters or uncalled bases, had a mean Phred below 15, or lacked an exact match to the constant primer or identifier. COPE v1.2.5 was used to merge the high-quality paired reads. Unique nucleotide sequences were defined as clonotypes and aligned to IMGT TRB V, D and J references using MiTCR v1.1. The analysis was limited to V-J combinations with a frequency above 0.0001, which together covered 99% to 99.2% of the repertoires. A TCR clonal expansion and chaos score per V-J combination was defined as the ratio of F50 clonal expansion to chaos observed in the TCRdist matrix. Welch's t-statistics and random forest were used to reduce the features to 10 to 15 V-J combinations, which were then used as input to a naive Bayes classifier. The similarity between thyroid and blood repertoires was quantified using the Morisita-Horn index. TCRdb reran the public reads through fastp at Q25 and MiXCR, keeping productive beta chains. One record per CDR3 amino acid sequence lists the most common genes and DNA. TCRdb, not the original authors, processed these V and J calls. The sample yields some 150,000 distinct CDR3 sequences; roughly two fifths were counted once. The ten most abundant clones make up 8% to 9% of the sample.

Patients with ophthalmopathy had moderately to severely active disease, with a Clinical Activity Score of 3 or more, a NOSPECS grade of 4 or more, and a disease duration of less than 3 months. Patients with other autoimmune diseases, uncontrolled infections, pregnancy or lactation were excluded from the study. Clinical symptoms, serum thyroxine, TRAb, thyroid ultrasound and orbital computed tomography were used for diagnosis. Ficoll-Paque density gradient centrifugation was used to isolate PBMCs from 8.5 to 10 ml of fresh peripheral blood. Total RNA was extracted with Trizol reagent and quality-checked on an Agilent 2100 Bioanalyzer. At least ten counts were recorded for this clonotype. No antigen is known for it. Within one base of it there is no much larger clone, and no base qualities were kept.

The chain is encoded by TRBV27 joined to TRBJ1-6, with no confident D gene call. This receptor was taken from a man younger than 40 with Graves' ophthalmopathy. Donor details come from another sample of the same person, matched by shared clones. The sample taken for sequencing was peripheral blood. The DNA sequence is as follows: TGTGCCAGCAGTTGGGCGGACGGCCGGCGCAATTCACCCCTCCACTTT. It encodes CASSWADGRRNSPLHF.